Reported below is one T cell receptor (beta chain). The data originate from a study of blood T cell repertoires in COVID-19. Study-level background: From T cells, B-cell-depleted T cells, or PBMCs came the material, which was cDNA or gDNA.

Germline lookup yields CDR1 SGDLS and CDR2 YYNGEE. V shed 0 bases and J 4 bases; nucleotides not matched to a gene: 3. This CDR3 contains 14 residues. As processed by the authors: Using reference gene primer amplification, nucleated cell counts were estimated. Here immunoSEQ multiplex PCR was the method, and the copy in TCRdb shows in-frame clones only, minus some. V and J calls and clone size follow that table, whereas D and trimming were derived from the DNA. The table lists some 200,000 clones, around 90% of them singletons, with around 2.6% in the top ten. Researchers sorted participants into cohorts using their self-reported clinical history.

The clonotype was recovered from a woman under 40 who had recovered from COVID-19. This sequence joins TRBV9 and TRBJ1-2, with 7 nucleotides matching TRBD1. The sample consisted of PBMCs or T cells enriched from blood (not recorded which). Written as DNA, the CDR3 is TGTGCCAGCAGCGTAGGGACAGGATTCTATGGCTACACCTTC. Translation gives CASSVGTGFYGYTF.